Given below is one TCR beta chain in context. This record comes from a study of CD8 T cells in ankylosing spondylitis. In making TCR beta libraries, quantitative 5'-RACE with molecular barcodes was used. TCRdb fed the 5' RACE reads into MiXCR, producing one record per CDR3 protein. The data contain about 170,000 distinct CDR3 sequences, around 16% of them singletons. CDR1 is DFQATT and CDR2 is SNEGSKA in the germline V gene (reference sequence). This CDR3 has 14 residues. The V segment lost 6 bases and the J segment 1 base; nucleotides outside the gene matches: 7. The chain employs TRBV20-1 and TRBJ2-5, with 8 bases that match TRBD2. The sequencing sample was made of blood, either unsorted or a sorted T cell fraction (not recorded which). The receptor's source is a male donor with ankylosing spondylitis or in good health (not recorded which). The DNA for the CDR3 is TGCAGTGCGCCGAGCGGGAGAGTCCAAGAGACCCAGTACTTC. This gives the protein CSAPSGRVQETQYF.